This T cell receptor (beta chain) was recovered during a study of radiotherapy plus CTLA-4 blockade in lung cancer. The V segment lost 2 bases and the J segment 5 bases; nucleotides outside the gene matches: 15. CDR3 length: 17 amino acids. Germline loops: CDR1 GTSNPN, CDR2 SVGIG (reference sequence). Notes on this clone: At the DNA level, this CDR3 is encoded by other sequences in the same sample as well.

Profiling relied on immunoSEQ multiplex PCR, and the TCRdb table lists in-frame clones only, not all of them. The sample shows fewer than 85,000 clones, around 87% of them seen only once. Each patient with chemo-refractory metastatic non-small-cell lung cancer was treated with focal radiation plus CTLA-4 blockade using ipilimumab. Sequenced material: peripheral blood, taken from a patient treated with radiotherapy plus ipilimumab. The chain combines TRBV30 with TRBJ2-5; 9 bases line up with TRBD2. The sequence was obtained from a human donor with non-small cell lung cancer who had stable disease on radiotherapy plus ipilimumab. In DNA form, the CDR3 reads TGTGCCTGGAGTCGGATCGGCGGGAGGGCGGGGGGGGAGACCCAGTACTTC. It codes for CAWSRIGGRAGGETQYF.